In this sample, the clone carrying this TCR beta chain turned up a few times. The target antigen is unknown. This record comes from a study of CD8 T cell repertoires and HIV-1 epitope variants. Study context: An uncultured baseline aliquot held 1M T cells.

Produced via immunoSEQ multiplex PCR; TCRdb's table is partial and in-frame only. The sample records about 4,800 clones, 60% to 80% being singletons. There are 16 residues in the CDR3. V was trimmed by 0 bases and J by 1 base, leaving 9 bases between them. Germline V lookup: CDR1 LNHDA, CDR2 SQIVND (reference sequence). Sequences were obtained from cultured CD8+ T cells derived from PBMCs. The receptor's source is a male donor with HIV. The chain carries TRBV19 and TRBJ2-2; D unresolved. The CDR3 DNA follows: TGTGCCAGTAGTATAGATCTTCGTGGGAACACCGGGGAGCTGTTTTTT. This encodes CASSIDLRGNTGELFF.